Below, one TCR beta chain is given with its context. This entry comes from a study of blood T cell repertoires in COVID-19. Study at large: COVID-19 samples, acute and convalescent, were from the United States, Italy and Spain.

Original processing notes: Amplification with reference gene primers provided the estimates of nucleated cell counts. The assay was immunoSEQ multiplex PCR, and TCRdb's table has in-frame clones only and misses some. The V and J calls and clone size are taken from that table; D and trimming were inferred from the DNA. The repertoire holds over 70,000 clones, with nearly 90% as singletons. Between the trimmed V and J ends, which lost 2 bases and 7 bases, there was a span of 11 bases. Germline loops: CDR1 SNHLY, CDR2 FYNNEI. CDR3 length equals 14 residues. The sample comprised peripheral blood. This chain connects TRBV2 to TRBJ1-4; D is undetermined. The source is a woman older than 75 with active or convalescent COVID-19. In DNA, the CDR3 is TGTGCCAGCAGTGAAAATGGGGAGGGTGAAAAACTGTTTTTT. Translation: CASSENGEGEKLFF.